What follows are 24 T cell receptor beta chains derived from one specimen sequenced in a study of radiation and T cells in renal cell carcinoma. Sequencing was performed with immunoSEQ multiplex PCR; in TCRdb, only in-frame clones are kept and a portion is missing. The sample shows 120,000 to 150,000 clones, about 88% of them seen only once. Time point indicated: baseline pretreatment blood. Treatment reported: 15 Gy SBRT to primary tumor, nephrectomy 4 weeks later. Sequenced here: blood, sampled from a patient whose treatment included radiotherapy and nephrectomy. These receptors all come from a woman in her seventies with renal cell carcinoma.

The rearrangement links TRBV7-3 to TRBJ2-2; 8 bases line up with TRBD2. This CDR3 comprises 14 residues. J gave up 3 bases and V 6 bases, and 3 bases lay outside the gene matches. The V gene's germline CDR1 is SGHTA and CDR2 FQGTGA. CDR3 in amino acids: CASRAGVDTGELFF. The DNA for the CDR3 is TGTGCCAGCAGAGCGGGGGTGGACACCGGGGAGCTGTTTTTT.

The rearrangement joins TRBV6-6 to TRBJ1-2; D is unclear. The CDR3 sequence is 14 residues long. CDR1 is MNHNY and CDR2 is SVGAGI in the germline V gene (reference sequence). V lost 8 bases and J 2 bases, leaving 15 bases between the germline ends. This CDR3 reads CASFSNVINYGYTF. The CDR3 DNA follows: TGTGCCAGCTTTTCGAACGTTATAAACTATGGCTACACCTTC.

The chain is built from TRBV4-2 and TRBJ1-2; 12 positions match TRBD1. The CDR3 is 19 residues long. Per germline, CDR1 LGHNA and CDR2 YNFKEQ. After removal of 0 bases from V and 2 bases from J, the junction contained 10 bases not matched to a gene. The CDR3 nucleotides read TGTGCCAGCAGCCAAGATGGGACAGGGGGCTTTGAGGGAAACTATGGCTACACCTTC. Translating gives CASSQDGTGGFEGNYGYTF.

This chain uses TRBV5-4 with TRBJ2-3; D call uncertain. Germline V gives CDR1 SGHNT, CDR2 YYREEE (reference sequence). The CDR3 consists of 14 residues. Trimming took 0 bases from V and 5 from J, leaving 10 bases between them. CDR3 in amino acids: CASSLGHAGDTQYF. CDR3 coding DNA: TGTGCCAGCAGCTTGGGACATGCTGGAGATACGCAGTATTTT.

This chain connects TRBV5-1 to TRBJ1-4; no clear D gene. The CDR3 is 15 amino acids. Trimming removed 4 bases at V and 0 bases at J, with 10 bases between. Germline V gene sequence: CDR1 SGHRS, CDR2 YFSETQ. CDR3 DNA: TGCGCCAGCAGCCAGGACGGTGCAACTAATGAAAAACTGTTTTTT. Amino acids: CASSQDGATNEKLFF.

The gene calls are TRBV5-1 and TRBJ2-7; D may be TRBD1 (6 bases). The CDR3 is made up of 14 amino acids. Germline V lookup: CDR1 SGHRS, CDR2 YFSETQ. The V gene lost 0 bases and the J gene lost 5 bases, with 12 bases spanning the gap. The CDR3 sequence: CASSLGQGFNEQYF. The CDR3 bases are TGCGCCAGCAGCTTGGGGCAGGGGTTTAACGAGCAGTACTTC. Full variable domain (remainder filled in from reference TRBV5-1 and TRBJ2-7): KAGVTQTPRYLIKTRGQQVTLSCSPISGHRSVSWYQQTPGQGLQFLFEYFSETQRNKGNFPGRFSGRQFSNSRSEMNVSTLELGDSALYLCASSLGQGFNEQYFGPGTRLTVT.

CDR3: CASSGRGLSYNEQFF. In nucleotides, the CDR3 is TGTGCCAGTAGTGGCAGAGGGCTGTCCTACAATGAGCAGTTCTTC. V gene TRBV19 combines with J gene TRBJ2-1; D is perhaps TRBD2 (5 bases). This CDR3 spans 15 amino acids. Germline CDR1 reads LNHDA; CDR2 reads SQIVND (reference sequence). Trimming took off 5 bases at V and 1 base at J, with 12 bases between the two ends.

This clone was counted only a few times. The chain is built from TRBV6-5 and TRBJ1-1; 7 positions match TRBD1. CDR3 size: 14 residues. Germline V gene lookup returns CDR1 MNHEY and CDR2 SVGAGI. J gave up 1 base and V 8 bases, and 7 bases lay outside the gene matches. This CDR3 reads CASLQGSGNTEAFF. The DNA for the CDR3 is TGTGCCAGCTTACAGGGGTCTGGGAACACTGAAGCTTTCTTT.

This clone was counted between two and nine times. The sample contains more than one DNA sequence encoding this CDR3. The gene calls are TRBV30 and TRBJ1-1, with a possible D match to TRBD1 (5 bases). The CDR3 runs 13 residues. The germline gives CDR1 GTSNPN, CDR2 SVGIG (reference sequence). V shed 4 bases and J shed 3 bases, with 12 bases lying between them. As DNA, the CDR3 is TGTGCCTGGACTCGGGGGTTGGACACTGAAGCTTTCTTT. It translates to CAWTRGLDTEAFF.

The V and J genes are TRBV9 and TRBJ2-7; 9 positions agree with TRBD1. Looked up from germline, CDR1 is SGDLS and CDR2 is YYNGEE. The junction had 7 bases not matched to a gene; V was cut back by 4 bases and J by 2 bases. The CDR3 has 15 residues. The CDR3 DNA reads as TGTGCCAGCAGCCCCTCGGGACAGGGTACCTACGAGCAGTACTTC. This codes for CASSPSGQGTYEQYF.

The chain joins TRBV7-8 to TRBJ2-5; perhaps TRBD1 as D (6 bases). The germline CDR1 and CDR2 sequences are SGHVS and FQNEAQ. The CDR3 loop spans 15 amino acids. V was cut by 1 base and J by 7 bases, with 16 bases left in between. CDR3: CASSLGGVRGSTQYF. The DNA of the CDR3 is TGTGCCAGCAGCTTAGGTGGGGTCAGGGGTTCGACCCAGTACTTC. The entire variable domain, with the rest obtained from reference TRBV7-8 and TRBJ2-5, is as follows: GAGVSQSPRYKVAKRGQDVALRCDPISGHVSLFWYQQALGQGPEFLTYFQNEAQLDKSGLPSDRFFAERPEGSVSTLKIQRTQQEDSAVYLCASSLGGVRGSTQYFGPGTRLLVL.

The chain combines TRBV7-6 with TRBJ1-5, with 8 bases aligning to TRBD1. Germline trimming cut 5 bases from V and 3 bases from J; bases unmatched to any gene: 12. The CDR3 is 17 amino acids. Per the germline V gene, CDR1 is SGHVS and CDR2 is FNYEAQ. The CDR3 sequence: CASSQRSDRGVNQPQHF. CDR3 in DNA: TGTGCCAGCAGCCAGAGAAGTGACAGGGGCGTCAATCAGCCCCAGCATTTT.

The rearrangement joins TRBV7-9 to TRBJ1-2; D uncertain. The CDR3 covers 11 residues. V dropped 6 bases and J dropped 6 bases, with 8 bases sitting between them. Germline values: CDR1 SEHNR, CDR2 FQNEAQ (reference sequence). CDR3 in DNA: TGTGCCAGCAGTGTGGCAGATGGCTACACCTTC. This encodes CASSVADGYTF.

The rearrangement links TRBV28 to TRBJ1-4, with D perhaps TRBD1 (6 bases). The CDR3 has 13 residues. V dropped 5 bases and J dropped 8 bases, with 12 bases sitting between them. Germline lookup yields CDR1 MDHEN and CDR2 SYDVKM. CDR3 in amino acids: CASSPGAGEKLFF. CDR3 nucleotides: TGTGCCAGCAGTCCAGGGGCGGGAGAAAAACTGTTTTTT. Based on the CDR3 plus reference TRBV28 and TRBJ1-4, the full variable domain is DVKVTQSSRYLVKRTGEKVFLECVQDMDHENMFWYRQDPGLGLRLIYFSYDVKMKEKGDIPEGYSVSREKKERFSLILESASTNQTSMYLCASSPGAGEKLFFGSGTQLSVL.

The gene calls are TRBV5-4 and TRBJ2-3, with D perhaps matching TRBD1 (5 bases). V lost 6 bases to trimming and J lost 6 bases, with 20 bases between them. The CDR3 sequence is 15 residues long. From germline, CDR1 is SGHNT and CDR2 YYREEE (reference sequence). The CDR3 is CASTTLGALRDTQYF. The CDR3 region has the DNA TGTGCCAGCACCACCTTAGGGGCCCTTCGGGATACGCAGTATTTT.

The rearrangement uses TRBV7-2 and TRBJ1-1, with D unresolved. CDR1 and CDR2 from the germline V gene are SGHTA and FQGNSA. V was cut by 4 bases and J by 1 base, with 4 bases left in between. The CDR3 loop spans 12 amino acids. This CDR3 is CASSYTNTEAFF. CDR3 DNA: TGTGCCAGCAGCTACACGAACACTGAAGCTTTCTTT.

Only one count was recorded for this clone. The chain carries TRBV11-3 and TRBJ2-7; D may be TRBD1 (5 bases). The ends were cut back, 5 bases at V and 0 bases at J, with 14 bases in the middle. The CDR3 consists of 15 residues. The germline V gene encodes CDR1 SGHNT and CDR2 YENEEA. The CDR3 region is CASSPQDKVSYEQYF. CDR3 DNA sequence: TGTGCCAGCAGCCCACAGGACAAGGTCTCCTACGAGCAGTACTTC.

This rearrangement joins TRBV5-1 to TRBJ2-1; TRBD1 matches at 7 bases. The germline V gene encodes CDR1 SGHRS and CDR2 YFSETQ. The J segment lost 4 bases and the V segment lost 3 bases, leaving 7 bases of the junction unmatched. This CDR3 spans 15 amino acids. The CDR3 bases are TGCGCCAGCAGCTCGACAGCCAGGGGGTACAATGAGCAGTTCTTC. Its translation is CASSSTARGYNEQFF.

This clone was found a few times. Here the CDR3 reads CASSLNVNTEAFF. The CDR3 DNA reads TGTGCCAGCAGCTTAAATGTTAACACTGAAGCTTTCTTT. The chain has TRBV7-9 and TRBJ1-1; D unclear. This CDR3 region has 13 residues. CDR1 and CDR2 (germline): SEHNR, FQNEAQ (reference sequence). Trimming pared 2 bases from V and 2 bases from J, leaving 6 bases between.

The V gene is TRBV11-2, the J gene TRBJ1-2; D is unclear. There are 14 residues in the CDR3. V was shortened by 5 bases and J by 3 bases, with 13 bases between the two germline ends. Germline assignment: CDR1 SGHAT and CDR2 FQNNGV. The DNA of the CDR3 is TGTGCCAGCAGCCCACCTGCCCGGGACTATGGCTACACCTTC. Its protein is CASSPPARDYGYTF.

V usage is TRBV5-1 and J usage is TRBJ1-6, with a weak D call TRBD1 (6 bases). V dropped 0 bases and J dropped 9 bases, with 19 bases sitting between them. This CDR3 has 17 amino acids. CDR1 is SGHRS and CDR2 is YFSETQ in the germline V gene. The CDR3 coding sequence is TGCGCCAGCAGCTTGGACAGGGCGCCAGCAGCAGGTTCACCCCTCCACTTT. Its translation: CASSLDRAPAAGSPLHF. The variable domain in full, with the rest retrieved from reference TRBV5-1 and TRBJ1-6, is KAGVTQTPRYLIKTRGQQVTLSCSPISGHRSVSWYQQTPGQGLQFLFEYFSETQRNKGNFPGRFSGRQFSNSRSEMNVSTLELGDSALYLCASSLDRAPAAGSPLHFGNGTRLTVT.

The genes are TRBV28 and TRBJ1-4; possibly TRBD1 for D (6 bases). Germline-derived CDR1 and CDR2 are MDHEN and SYDVKM. Deletions cut 5 bases from V and 8 bases from J, with 15 bases between. The CDR3 sequence is 14 residues long. The CDR3: CASSRTEGGEKLFF. CDR3 coding DNA: TGTGCCAGCAGTCGGACAGAAGGTGGGGAAAAACTGTTTTTT.

The chain couples TRBV7-3 to TRBJ2-3; no definite D call. V lost 2 bases, J lost 2 bases, and 8 bases lay in between. The CDR3 consists of 14 residues. Per the germline V gene, CDR1 is SGHTA and CDR2 is FQGTGA. CDR3 loop: CASSLESPTDTQYF. For the CDR3, the DNA is TGTGCCAGCAGCTTAGAAAGCCCCACAGATACGCAGTATTTT.

This sequence joins TRBV11-2 and TRBJ1-2; D is undetermined. Germline values: CDR1 SGHAT, CDR2 FQNNGV. CDR3 length: 14 amino acids. The V and J ends lost 3 bases and 2 bases respectively, with 10 bases between them. The CDR3 protein is CASSLDAPNYGYTF. CDR3 DNA: TGTGCCAGCAGCTTGGATGCGCCGAACTATGGCTACACCTTC.